This is a list of T cell receptor beta chains from one sample in a study of cytomegalovirus exposure and HLA in healthy donors. The protocol was immunoSEQ multiplex PCR, while the TCRdb copy is restricted to in-frame clones and leaves out a portion. The sample totals roughly 120,000 clones. Specimen: PBMCs. The receptor source for this set is a man aged 40-50 years in good health and CMV-seronegative. Both conserved end residues are trimmed from each CDR3.

CDR3 protein: ASSSLLTGNPGELF; V gene: TRBV5-4; J gene: TRBJ2-2
CDR3 protein: ASSEVAGGLNEQF; V gene: TRBV10-1; J gene: TRBJ2-1
CDR3 protein: AELWALDTQY; V gene: TRBV6-5; J gene: TRBJ2-3
CDR3 protein: AWSVRWGTGNNEKLF; V gene: TRBV30; J gene: TRBJ1-4
CDR3 protein: ASSNYGTGEAF; V gene: TRBV2; J gene: TRBJ1-1
CDR3 protein: ASSLSAGNQETQY; V gene: TRBV7-2; J gene: TRBJ2-5
CDR3 protein: ASSHRAGNTIY; V gene: TRBV13; J gene: TRBJ1-3
CDR3 protein: ASSPSGSRTDTQY; V gene: TRBV19; J gene: TRBJ2-3
CDR3 protein: ASSGGSGNTIY; V gene: TRBV10-2; J gene: TRBJ1-3
CDR3 protein: TSSFGQGGGEKLF; V gene: TRBV5-1; J gene: TRBJ1-4
CDR3 protein: ASRRLAGDRPEQY; V gene: TRBV5-6; J gene: TRBJ2-7
CDR3 protein: ASSGGLAGHLSSYNEQF; V gene: TRBV7-8; J gene: TRBJ2-1
CDR3 protein: ASSPRAGGADEQF; V gene: TRBV6-1; J gene: TRBJ2-1
CDR3 protein: AWSVSLGSITQY; V gene: TRBV30; J gene: TRBJ2-3
CDR3 protein: ASRSGQGSYNEQF; V gene: TRBV28; J gene: TRBJ2-1